The 3 T cell receptor beta chains below come from one sample, sequenced in a study of OX40 agonist ivuxolimab in advanced cancers. Using immunoSEQ multiplex PCR, the repertoire was profiled, and TCRdb retains in-frame clones only, with some absent. The sample holds roughly 91,000 clones, around 96% seen once. Source: CD4+ or CD8+ T cells sorted from blood, taken in a trial of the OX40 agonist ivuxolimab. The origin of the receptors is an adult with an advanced solid tumor such as melanoma, head and neck, liver or kidney cancer.

The rearrangement links TRBV7-9 to TRBJ2-3; possibly TRBD2 for D (5 bases). Trimming pared 2 bases from V and 6 bases from J, leaving 15 bases between. Looked up from germline, CDR1 is SEHNR and CDR2 is FQNEAQ (reference sequence). There are 15 residues in the CDR3. The CDR3 DNA is TGTGCCAGCAGCTTAAAGGTAGCGCCCGCGGATACGCAGTATTTT. This sequence encodes CASSLKVAPADTQYF. The full variable domain, its missing parts supplied by reference TRBV7-9 and TRBJ2-3, is DTGVSQNPRHKITKRGQNVTFRCDPISEHNRLYWYRQTLGQGPEFLTYFQNEAQLEKSRLLSDRFSAERPKGSFSTLEIQRTEQGDSAMYLCASSLKVAPADTQYFGPGTRLTVL.

The chain combines TRBV4-3 with TRBJ1-2; TRBD1 aligns across 8 bases. CDR1 is LGHNA, CDR2 YSLEER, per germline. Trimming removed 1 base from V and 6 bases from J; junction bases left unmatched: 7. There are 15 residues in the CDR3. Written as DNA, the CDR3 is TGCGCCAGCAGCCAAGGACAGGGGTTTTTGGATGGCTACACCTTC. Translating gives CASSQGQGFLDGYTF.

This chain uses TRBV2 with TRBJ1-5; D is perhaps TRBD1 (5 bases). CDR1 and CDR2 from the germline V gene are SNHLY and FYNNEI. V was clipped by 8 bases and J by 5 bases, with 19 bases between them. CDR3 length: 15 amino acids. The CDR3, as DNA: TGTGCCAGCGCCTCGGGACTCCAAGCCGATCAGCCCCAGCATTTT. Translating gives CASASGLQADQPQHF.